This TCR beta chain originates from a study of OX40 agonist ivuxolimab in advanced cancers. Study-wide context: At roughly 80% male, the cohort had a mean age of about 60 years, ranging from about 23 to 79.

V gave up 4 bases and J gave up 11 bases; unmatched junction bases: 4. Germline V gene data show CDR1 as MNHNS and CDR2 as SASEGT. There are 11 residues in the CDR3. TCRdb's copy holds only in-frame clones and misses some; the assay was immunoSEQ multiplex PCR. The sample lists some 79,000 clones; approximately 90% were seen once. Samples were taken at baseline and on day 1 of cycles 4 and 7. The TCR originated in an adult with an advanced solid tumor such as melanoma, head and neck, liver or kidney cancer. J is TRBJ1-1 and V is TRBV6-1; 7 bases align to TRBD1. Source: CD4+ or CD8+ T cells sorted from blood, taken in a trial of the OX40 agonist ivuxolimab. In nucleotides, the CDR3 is TGTGCCAGCAGTGGGGACAGTGGGGCTTTCTTT. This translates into CASSGDSGAFF.